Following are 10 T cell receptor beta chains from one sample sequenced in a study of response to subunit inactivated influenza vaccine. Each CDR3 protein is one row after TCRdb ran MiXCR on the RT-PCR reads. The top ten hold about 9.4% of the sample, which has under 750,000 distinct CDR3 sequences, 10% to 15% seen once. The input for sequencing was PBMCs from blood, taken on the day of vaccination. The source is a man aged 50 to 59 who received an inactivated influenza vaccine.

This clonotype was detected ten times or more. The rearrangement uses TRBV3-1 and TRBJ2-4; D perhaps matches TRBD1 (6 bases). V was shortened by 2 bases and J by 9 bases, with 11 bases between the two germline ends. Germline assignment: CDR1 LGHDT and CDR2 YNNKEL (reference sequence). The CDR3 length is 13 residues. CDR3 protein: CASSQRQDGIQYF. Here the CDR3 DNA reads TGTGCCAGCAGCCAACGACAGGACGGCATTCAGTACTTC.

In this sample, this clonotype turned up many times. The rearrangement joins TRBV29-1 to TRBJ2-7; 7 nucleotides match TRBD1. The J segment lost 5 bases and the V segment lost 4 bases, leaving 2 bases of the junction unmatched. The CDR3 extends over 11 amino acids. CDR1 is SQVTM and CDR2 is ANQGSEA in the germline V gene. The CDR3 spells CSVAQGNEQYF. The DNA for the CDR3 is TGCAGCGTTGCACAGGGGAACGAGCAGTACTTC.

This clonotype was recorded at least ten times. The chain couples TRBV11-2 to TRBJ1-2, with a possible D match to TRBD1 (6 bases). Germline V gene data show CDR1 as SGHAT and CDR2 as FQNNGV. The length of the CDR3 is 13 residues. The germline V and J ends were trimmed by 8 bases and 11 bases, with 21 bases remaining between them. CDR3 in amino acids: CASGDTGFFDYTF. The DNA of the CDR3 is TGTGCCAGCGGCGATACAGGGTTTTTTGATTACACCTTC. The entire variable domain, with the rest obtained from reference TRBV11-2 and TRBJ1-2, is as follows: EAGVAQSPRYKIIEKRQSVAFWCNPISGHATLYWYQQILGQGPKLLIQFQNNGVVDDSQLPKDRFSAERLKGVDSTLKIQPAKLEDSAVYLCASGDTGFFDYTFGSGTRLTVV.

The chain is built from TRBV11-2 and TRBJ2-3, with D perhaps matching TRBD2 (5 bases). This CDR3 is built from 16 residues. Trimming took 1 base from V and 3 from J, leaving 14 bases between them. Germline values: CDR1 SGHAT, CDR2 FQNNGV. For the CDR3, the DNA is TGTGCCAGCAGCTTAGGTTGGACTTCGAGGACAGATACGCAGTATTTT. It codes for CASSLGWTSRTDTQYF.

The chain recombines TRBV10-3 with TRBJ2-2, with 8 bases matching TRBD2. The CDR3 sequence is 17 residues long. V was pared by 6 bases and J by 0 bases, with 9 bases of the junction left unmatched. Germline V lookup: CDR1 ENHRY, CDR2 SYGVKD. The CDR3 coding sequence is TGTGCCATCAGCGTGAGGAGCGGGGGTTCGAACACCGGGGAGCTGTTTTTT. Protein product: CAISVRSGGSNTGELFF.

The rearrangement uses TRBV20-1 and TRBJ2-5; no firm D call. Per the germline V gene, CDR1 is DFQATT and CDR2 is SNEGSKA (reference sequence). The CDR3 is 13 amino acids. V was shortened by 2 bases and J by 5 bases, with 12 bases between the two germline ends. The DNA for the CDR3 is TGCAGTGCTAGATCGCCTCCCCTTGAGACCCAGTACTTC. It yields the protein CSARSPPLETQYF.

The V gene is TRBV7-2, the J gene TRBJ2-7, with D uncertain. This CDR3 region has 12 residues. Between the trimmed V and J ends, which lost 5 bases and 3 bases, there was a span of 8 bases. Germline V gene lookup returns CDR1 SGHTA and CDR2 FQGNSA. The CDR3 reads CASSITRYEQYF. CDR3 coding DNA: TGTGCCAGCAGCATAACCCGCTACGAGCAGTACTTC.

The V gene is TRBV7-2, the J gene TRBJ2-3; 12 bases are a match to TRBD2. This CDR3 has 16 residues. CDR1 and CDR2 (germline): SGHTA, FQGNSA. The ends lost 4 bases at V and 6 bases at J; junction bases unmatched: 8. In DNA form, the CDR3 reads TGTGCCAGCAGCTCGGCTAGCGGGGGGGCCCGCGATACGCAGTATTTT. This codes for CASSSASGGARDTQYF.

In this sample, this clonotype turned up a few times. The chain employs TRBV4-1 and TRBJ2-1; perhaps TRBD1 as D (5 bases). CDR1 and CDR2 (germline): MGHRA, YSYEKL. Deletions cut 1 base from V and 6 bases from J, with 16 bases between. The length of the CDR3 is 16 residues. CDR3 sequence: CASSQVGLSGSNEQFF. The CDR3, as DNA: TGCGCCAGCAGCCAAGTGGGGCTAAGTGGAAGCAATGAGCAGTTCTTC.

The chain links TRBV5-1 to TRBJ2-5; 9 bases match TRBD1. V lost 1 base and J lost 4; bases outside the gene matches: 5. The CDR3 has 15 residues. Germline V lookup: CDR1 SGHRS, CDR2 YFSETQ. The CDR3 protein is CASSLTGGLIETQYF. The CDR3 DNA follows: TGCGCCAGCAGCTTGACAGGGGGCTTAATAGAGACCCAGTACTTC.